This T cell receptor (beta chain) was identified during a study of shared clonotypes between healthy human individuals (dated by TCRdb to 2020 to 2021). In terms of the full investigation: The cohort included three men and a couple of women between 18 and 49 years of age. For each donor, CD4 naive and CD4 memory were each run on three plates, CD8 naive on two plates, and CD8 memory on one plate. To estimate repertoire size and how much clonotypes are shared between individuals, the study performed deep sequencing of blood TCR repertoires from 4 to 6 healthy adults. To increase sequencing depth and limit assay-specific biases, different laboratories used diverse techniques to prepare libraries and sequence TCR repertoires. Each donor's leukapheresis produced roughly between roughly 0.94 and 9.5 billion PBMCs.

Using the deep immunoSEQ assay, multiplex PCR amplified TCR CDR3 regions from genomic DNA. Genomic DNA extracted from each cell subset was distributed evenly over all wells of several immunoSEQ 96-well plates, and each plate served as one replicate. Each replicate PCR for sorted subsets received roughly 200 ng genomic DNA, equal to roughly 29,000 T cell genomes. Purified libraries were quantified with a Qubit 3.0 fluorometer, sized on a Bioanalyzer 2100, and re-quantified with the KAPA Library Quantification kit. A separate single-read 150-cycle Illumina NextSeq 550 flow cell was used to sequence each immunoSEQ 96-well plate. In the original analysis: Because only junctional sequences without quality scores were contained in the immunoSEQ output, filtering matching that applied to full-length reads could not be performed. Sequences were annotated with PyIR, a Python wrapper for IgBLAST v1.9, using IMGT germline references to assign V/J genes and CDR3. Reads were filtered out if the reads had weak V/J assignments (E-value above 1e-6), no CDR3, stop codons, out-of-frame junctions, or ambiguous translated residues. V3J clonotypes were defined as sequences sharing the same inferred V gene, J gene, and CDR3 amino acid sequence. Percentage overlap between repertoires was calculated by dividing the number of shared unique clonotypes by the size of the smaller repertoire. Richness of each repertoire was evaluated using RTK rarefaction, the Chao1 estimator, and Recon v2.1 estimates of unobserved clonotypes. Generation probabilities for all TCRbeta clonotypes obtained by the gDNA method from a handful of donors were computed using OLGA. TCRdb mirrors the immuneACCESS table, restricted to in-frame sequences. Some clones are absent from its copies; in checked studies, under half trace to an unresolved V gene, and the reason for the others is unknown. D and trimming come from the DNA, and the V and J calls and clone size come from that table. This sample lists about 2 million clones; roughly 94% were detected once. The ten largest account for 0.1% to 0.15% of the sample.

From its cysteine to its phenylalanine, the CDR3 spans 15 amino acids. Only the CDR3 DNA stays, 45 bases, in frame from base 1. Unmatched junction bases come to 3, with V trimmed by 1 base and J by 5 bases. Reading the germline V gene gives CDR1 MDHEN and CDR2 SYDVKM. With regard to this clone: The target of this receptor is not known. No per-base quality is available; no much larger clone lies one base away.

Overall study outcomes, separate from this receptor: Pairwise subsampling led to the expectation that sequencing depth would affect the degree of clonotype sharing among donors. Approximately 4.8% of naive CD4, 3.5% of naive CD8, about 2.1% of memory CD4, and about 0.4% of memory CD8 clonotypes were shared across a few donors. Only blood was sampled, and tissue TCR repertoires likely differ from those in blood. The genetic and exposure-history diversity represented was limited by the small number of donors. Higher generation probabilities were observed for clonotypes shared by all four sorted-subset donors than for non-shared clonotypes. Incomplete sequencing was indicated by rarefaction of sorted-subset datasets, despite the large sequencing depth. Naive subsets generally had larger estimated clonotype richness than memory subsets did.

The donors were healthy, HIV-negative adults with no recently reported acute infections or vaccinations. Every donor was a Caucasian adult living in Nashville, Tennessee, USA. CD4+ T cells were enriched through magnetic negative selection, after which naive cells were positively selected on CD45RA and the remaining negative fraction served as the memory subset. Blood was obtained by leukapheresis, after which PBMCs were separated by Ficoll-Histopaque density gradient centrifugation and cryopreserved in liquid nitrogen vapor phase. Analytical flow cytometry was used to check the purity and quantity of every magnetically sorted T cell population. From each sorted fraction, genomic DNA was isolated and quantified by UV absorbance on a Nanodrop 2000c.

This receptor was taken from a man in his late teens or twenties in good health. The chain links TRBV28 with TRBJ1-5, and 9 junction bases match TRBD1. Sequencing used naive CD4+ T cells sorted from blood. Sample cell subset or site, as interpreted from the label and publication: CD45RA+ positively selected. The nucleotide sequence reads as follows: TGTGCCAGCAGTTTATTAGGGACAGGGTATCAGCCCCAGCATTTT. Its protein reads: CASSLLGTGYQPQHF.